Each of the 10 T cell receptor beta chains below was sequenced from the same sample in a study of technical replicates of blood from several donors. The assay was immunoSEQ multiplex PCR, and TCRdb's table has in-frame clones only and misses some. This table has about 59,000 clones, around 95% appearing once. Sample: PBMCs. All receptors come from a human donor in good health. Some clones in this sample may be carry-over from other donors' samples.

The chain links TRBV4-1 to TRBJ2-2, with 10 bases lining up with TRBD1. There are 17 residues in the CDR3. The junction had 3 bases not matched to a gene; V was cut back by 1 base and J by 1 base. CDR1 is MGHRA and CDR2 is YSYEKL in the germline V gene. The CDR3 sequence: CASSQGGDRGNTGELFF. CDR3 in DNA: TGCGCCAGCAGCCAAGGGGGGGACAGGGGGAACACCGGGGAGCTGTTTTTT.

The genes are TRBV14 and TRBJ1-3; D gene unclear. Germline CDR1 is SGHDN and CDR2 is FVKESK. Trimming stripped 5 bases from V and 6 bases from J, with 11 bases between. The length of the CDR3 is 13 residues. The CDR3 region is CASSTGNLNTIYF. CDR3 DNA sequence: TGTGCCAGCAGCACGGGGAACTTAAACACCATATATTTT.

This rearrangement joins TRBV7-2 to TRBJ2-7; D remains ambiguous. V was pared by 5 bases and J by 2 bases, with 13 bases between. Per the germline V gene, CDR1 is SGHTA and CDR2 is FQGNSA. The length of the CDR3 is 14 residues. CDR3 sequence reads: CASSPGIGAYEQYF. In nucleotides, the CDR3 is TGTGCCAGCAGCCCCGGTATCGGAGCCTACGAGCAGTACTTC.

V and J are TRBV18 and TRBJ2-1; weak D call: TRBD2 (5 bases). This CDR3 is 15 amino acids long. Trimming removed 0 bases at V and 0 bases at J, with 6 bases between. Germline lookup yields CDR1 KGHSH and CDR2 LQKENI. The CDR3 nucleotides are TGTGCCAGCTCACCACCCAGCGGCTCCTACAATGAGCAGTTCTTC. Translation gives CASSPPSGSYNEQFF.

The V gene is TRBV5-4, the J gene TRBJ1-6; 7 nucleotides line up with TRBD1. The germline V gene has CDR1 SGHNT and CDR2 YYREEE (reference sequence). This CDR3 has 16 amino acids. J lost 6 bases, V lost 3 bases, and 9 bases had no gene match. The CDR3 protein is CASSSKTGFRNSPLHF. Here the CDR3 DNA reads TGTGCCAGCAGCTCCAAGACAGGGTTCCGTAATTCACCCCTCCACTTT.

The chain combines TRBV7-9 with TRBJ2-1, with 11 bases lining up with TRBD2. With 1 base clipped from V and 6 bases from J, the junction kept 8 bases outside the gene matches. The CDR3 spans 17 residues. Germline V gene lookup returns CDR1 SEHNR and CDR2 FQNEAQ (reference sequence). The CDR3 reads CASSLETSGTRPNEQFF. The CDR3 DNA reads as TGTGCCAGCAGCTTAGAGACTAGCGGGACGAGACCCAATGAGCAGTTCTTC.

The chain has TRBV7-9 and TRBJ2-3; D is ambiguous. Germline V lookup: CDR1 SEHNR, CDR2 FQNEAQ (reference sequence). This CDR3 is built from 13 residues. The ends were cut back, 5 bases at V and 2 bases at J, with 8 bases in the middle. The CDR3 nucleotides are TGTGCCAGCAGCGTATCCTCCACAGATACGCAGTATTTT. It encodes CASSVSSTDTQYF.

The chain is built from TRBV18 and TRBJ1-1, with D perhaps matching TRBD1 (6 bases). The CDR3 sequence is 15 residues long. Trimming stripped 3 bases from V and 5 bases from J, with 16 bases between. Germline V gives CDR1 KGHSH, CDR2 LQKENI. In DNA, the CDR3 is TGTGCCAGCTCACCTAGTTCGGGGGGCCGTACTGAAGCTTTCTTT. Its protein is CASSPSSGGRTEAFF.

The chain links TRBV18 to TRBJ2-1, with TRBD2 identical over 8 bases. Germline V CDR1 and CDR2: KGHSH, LQKENI. The V segment lost 3 bases and the J segment 6 bases; nucleotides outside the gene matches: 4. The CDR3 loop spans 14 amino acids. The CDR3 sequence: CASSPGLDGNEQFF. The DNA for the CDR3 is TGTGCCAGCTCACCGGGACTAGATGGCAATGAGCAGTTCTTC.

The gene calls are TRBV25-1 and TRBJ1-2; 7 positions match TRBD1. The length of the CDR3 is 15 residues. The ends lost 0 bases at V and 6 bases at J; junction bases unmatched: 7. The V gene's germline CDR1 is MGHDK and CDR2 SYGVNS. As DNA, the CDR3 is TGTGCCAGCAGTGAATATATTGGCCAGGGGGATGGCTACACCTTC. It translates to CASSEYIGQGDGYTF.